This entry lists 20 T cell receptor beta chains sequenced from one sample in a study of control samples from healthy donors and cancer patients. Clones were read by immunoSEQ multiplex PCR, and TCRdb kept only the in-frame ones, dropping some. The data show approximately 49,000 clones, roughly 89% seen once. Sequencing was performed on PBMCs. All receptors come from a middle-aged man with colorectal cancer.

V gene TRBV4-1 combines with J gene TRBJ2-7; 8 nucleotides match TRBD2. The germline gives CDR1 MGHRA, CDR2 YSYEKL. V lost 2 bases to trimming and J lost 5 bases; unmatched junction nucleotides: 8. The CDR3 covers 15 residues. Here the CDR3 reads CASSQTRTGGDEQYF. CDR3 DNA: TGCGCCAGCAGCCAAACCCGGACCGGGGGGGACGAGCAGTACTTC.

The DNA for the CDR3 is TGCAGTGCTAGTTATAGAGGACTAGCGGCCGAGCAGTACTTC. The encoded protein is CSASYRGLAAEQYF. J is TRBJ2-7 and V is TRBV20-1; TRBD2 matches 10 bases. Per germline, CDR1 DFQATT and CDR2 SNEGSKA (reference sequence). The CDR3 has 14 amino acids. V lost 3 bases to trimming and J lost 6 bases; unmatched junction nucleotides: 8.

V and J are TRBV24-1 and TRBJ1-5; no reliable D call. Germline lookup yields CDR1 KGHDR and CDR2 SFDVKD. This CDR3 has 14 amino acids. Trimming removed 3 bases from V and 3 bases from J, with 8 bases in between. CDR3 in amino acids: CATSDPEINQPQHF. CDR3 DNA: TGTGCCACCAGTGATCCGGAGATCAATCAGCCCCAGCATTTT.

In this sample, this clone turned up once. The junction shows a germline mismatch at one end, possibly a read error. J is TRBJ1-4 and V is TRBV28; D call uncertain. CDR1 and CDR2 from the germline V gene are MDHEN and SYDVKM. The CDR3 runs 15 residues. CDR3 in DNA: TGTGCCAGCAGTTTTATGAAGGCAACTAGTGAAAAACTGTTTTTT. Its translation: CASSFMKATSEKLFF.

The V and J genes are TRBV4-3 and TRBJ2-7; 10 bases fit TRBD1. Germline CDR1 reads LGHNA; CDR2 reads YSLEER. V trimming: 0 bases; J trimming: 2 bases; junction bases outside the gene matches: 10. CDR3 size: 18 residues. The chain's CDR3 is CASSQDPGQGTGPYEQYF. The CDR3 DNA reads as TGCGCCAGCAGCCAAGACCCGGGACAGGGGACAGGACCCTACGAGCAGTACTTC.

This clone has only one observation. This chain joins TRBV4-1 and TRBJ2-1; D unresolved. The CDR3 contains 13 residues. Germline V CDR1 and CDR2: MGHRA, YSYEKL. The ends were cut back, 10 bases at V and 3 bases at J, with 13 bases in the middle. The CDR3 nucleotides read TGCGCCACCTCCGCCCGCAGCTACAATGAGCAGTTCTTC. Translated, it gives CATSARSYNEQFF.

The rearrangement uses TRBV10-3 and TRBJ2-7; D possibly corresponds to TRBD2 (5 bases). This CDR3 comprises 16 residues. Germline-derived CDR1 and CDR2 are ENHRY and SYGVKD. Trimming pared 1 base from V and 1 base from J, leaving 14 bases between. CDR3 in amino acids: CAISEYPEGVSYEQYF. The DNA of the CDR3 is TGTGCCATCAGTGAGTACCCAGAGGGCGTATCCTACGAGCAGTACTTC.

The CDR3 loop is CASSPPGLADTGELFF. DNA for the CDR3: TGTGCCAGCAGCCCCCCCGGGCTAGCGGACACCGGGGAGCTGTTTTTT. The chain is built from TRBV9 and TRBJ2-2; 7 positions match TRBD2. CDR3 size: 16 residues. Germline CDR1 SGDLS, CDR2 YYNGEE. The trim removed 4 bases at V and 3 bases at J, leaving 9 bases unmatched. Based on the CDR3 plus reference TRBV9 and TRBJ2-2, the full variable domain is DSGVTQTPKHLITATGQRVTLRCSPRSGDLSVYWYQQSLDQGLQFLIQYYNGEERAKGNILERFSAQQFPDLHSELNLSSLELGDSALYFCASSPPGLADTGELFFGEGSRLTVL.

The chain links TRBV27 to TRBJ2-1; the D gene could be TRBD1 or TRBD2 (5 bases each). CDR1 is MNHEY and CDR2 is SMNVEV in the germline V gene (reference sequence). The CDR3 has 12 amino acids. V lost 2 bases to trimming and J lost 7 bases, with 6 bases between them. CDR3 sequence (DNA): TGTGCCAGCAGTTTAGGGGGTAATGAGCAGTTCTTC. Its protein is CASSLGGNEQFF.

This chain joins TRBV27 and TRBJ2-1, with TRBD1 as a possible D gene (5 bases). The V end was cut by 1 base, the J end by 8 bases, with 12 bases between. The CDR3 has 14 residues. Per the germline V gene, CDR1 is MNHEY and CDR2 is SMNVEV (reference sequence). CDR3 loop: CASSLYSLGDEQFF. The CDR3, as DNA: TGTGCCAGCAGTTTATATAGCCTAGGGGATGAGCAGTTCTTC.

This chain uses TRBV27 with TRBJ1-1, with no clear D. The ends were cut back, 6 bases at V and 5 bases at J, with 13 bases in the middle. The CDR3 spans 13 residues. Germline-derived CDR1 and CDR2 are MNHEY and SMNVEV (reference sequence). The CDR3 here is CASRPLGATEAFF. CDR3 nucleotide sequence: TGTGCCAGCAGGCCCCTGGGTGCGACTGAAGCTTTCTTT.

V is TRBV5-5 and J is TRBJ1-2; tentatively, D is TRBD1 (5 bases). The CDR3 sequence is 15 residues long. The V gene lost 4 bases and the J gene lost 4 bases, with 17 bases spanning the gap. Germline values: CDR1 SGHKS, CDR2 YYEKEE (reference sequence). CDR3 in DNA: TGTGCCAGCAGCCCCTCCCCGCTCGGGGGCTATGGCTACACCTTC. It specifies CASSPSPLGGYGYTF.

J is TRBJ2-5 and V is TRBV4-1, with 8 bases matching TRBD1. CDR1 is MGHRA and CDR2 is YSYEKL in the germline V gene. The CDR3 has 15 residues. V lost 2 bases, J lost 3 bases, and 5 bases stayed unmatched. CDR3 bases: TGCGCCAGCAGCCAAAAGACAGGGGTGAAAGAGACCCAGTACTTC. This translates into CASSQKTGVKETQYF.

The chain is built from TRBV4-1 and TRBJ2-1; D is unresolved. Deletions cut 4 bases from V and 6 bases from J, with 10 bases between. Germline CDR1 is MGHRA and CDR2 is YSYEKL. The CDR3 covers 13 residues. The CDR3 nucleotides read TGCGCCAGCAGCCCGCCCCTGGGCAATGAGCAGTTCTTC. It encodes CASSPPLGNEQFF.

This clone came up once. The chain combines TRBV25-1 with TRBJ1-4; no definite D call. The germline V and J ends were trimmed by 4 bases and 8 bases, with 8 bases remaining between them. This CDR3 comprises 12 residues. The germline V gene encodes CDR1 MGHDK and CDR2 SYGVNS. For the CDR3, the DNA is TGTGCCAGCAGTGCCCGGGGAGAAAAACTGTTTTTT. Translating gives CASSARGEKLFF.

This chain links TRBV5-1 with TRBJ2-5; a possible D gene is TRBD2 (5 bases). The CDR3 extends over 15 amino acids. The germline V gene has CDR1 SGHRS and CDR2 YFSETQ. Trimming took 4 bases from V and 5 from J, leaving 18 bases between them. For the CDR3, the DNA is TGCGCCAGCAGCCGCGACGGGCGGGCTGAGGAGACCCAGTACTTC. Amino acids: CASSRDGRAEETQYF.

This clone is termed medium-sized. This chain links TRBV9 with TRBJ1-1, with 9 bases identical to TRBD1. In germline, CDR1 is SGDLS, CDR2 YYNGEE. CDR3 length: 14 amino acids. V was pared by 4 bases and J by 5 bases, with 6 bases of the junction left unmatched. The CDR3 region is CASSRPGQGTEAFF. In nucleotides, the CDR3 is TGTGCCAGCAGCAGACCGGGACAGGGAACTGAAGCTTTCTTT.

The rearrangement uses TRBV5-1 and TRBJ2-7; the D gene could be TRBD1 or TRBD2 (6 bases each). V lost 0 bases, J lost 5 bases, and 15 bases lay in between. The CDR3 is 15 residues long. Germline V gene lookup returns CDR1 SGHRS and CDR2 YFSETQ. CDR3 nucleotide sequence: TGCGCCAGCAGCTTGGTTCCGGGGGCTGTGAACGAGCAGTACTTC. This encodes CASSLVPGAVNEQYF.

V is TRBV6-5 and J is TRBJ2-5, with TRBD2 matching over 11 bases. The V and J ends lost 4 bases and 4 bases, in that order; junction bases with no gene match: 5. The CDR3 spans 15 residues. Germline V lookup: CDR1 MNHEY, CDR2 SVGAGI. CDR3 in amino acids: CASSFLSGRGETQYF. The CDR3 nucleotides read TGTGCCAGCAGTTTCCTTAGCGGGAGGGGAGAGACCCAGTACTTC.

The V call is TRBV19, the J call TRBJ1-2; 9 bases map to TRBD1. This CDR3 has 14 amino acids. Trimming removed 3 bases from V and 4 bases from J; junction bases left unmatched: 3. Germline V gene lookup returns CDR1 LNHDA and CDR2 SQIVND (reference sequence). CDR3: CASSMSDRGYGYTF. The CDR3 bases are TGTGCCAGTAGTATGTCGGACAGGGGCTATGGCTACACCTTC.